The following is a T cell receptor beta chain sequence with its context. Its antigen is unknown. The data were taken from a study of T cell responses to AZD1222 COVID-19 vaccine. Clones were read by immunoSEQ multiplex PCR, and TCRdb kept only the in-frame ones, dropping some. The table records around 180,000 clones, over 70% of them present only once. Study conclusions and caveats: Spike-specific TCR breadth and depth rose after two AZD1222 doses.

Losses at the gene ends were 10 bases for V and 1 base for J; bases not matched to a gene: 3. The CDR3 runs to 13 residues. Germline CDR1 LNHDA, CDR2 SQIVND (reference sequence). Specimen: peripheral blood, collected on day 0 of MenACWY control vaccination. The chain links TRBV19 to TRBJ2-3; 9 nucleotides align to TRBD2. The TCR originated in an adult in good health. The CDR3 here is CATERGGTDTQYF. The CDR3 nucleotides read TGTGCCACCGAGCGGGGGGGCACAGATACGCAGTATTTT.